These T cell receptor beta chains were read from a single sample in a study of CD8+CD57+ T cells in acquired aplastic anemia. TCRdb processed the reads anew with MiXCR; each CDR3 protein has one entry. The sample holds some 290,000 distinct CDR3 sequences, 45% to 65% seen once. The source material was sorted CD4+, CD8+, or CD8+CD57+ T cells (not recorded which) from PBMCs. The receptors here all came from a human donor with severe aplastic anemia or a healthy control (not recorded which). Each CDR3 is given with its conserved first and last residue. The D gene is left open where the match is weak. Rows give clone size only sometimes, using once, few, many, or a class for an expanded clone.

j_gene | abundance | d_gene | v_gene | CDR3aa | CDR3nt
TRBJ1-1 | - | - | TRBV13 | CASSLISVNTEAFF | TGTGCCAGCAGCTTAATCAGCGTGAACACTGAAGCTTTCTTT
TRBJ1-2 | many | TRBD1 | TRBV11-2 | CASSLGQGSGYTF | TGTGCCAGCAGCTTAGGACAGGGCTCCGGCTACACCTTC
TRBJ1-2 | - | - | TRBV20-1 | CSARDSGYYGYTF | TGCAGTGCTAGAGATTCGGGGTACTATGGCTACACCTTC
TRBJ2-7 | few | - | TRBV20-1 | CSARDPGSDEQYF | TGCAGTGCTAGAGATCCCGGTTCCGACGAGCAGTACTTC
TRBJ1-5 | - | - | TRBV20-1 | CSAREGGGGYSNQPQHF | TGCAGTGCTAGAGAAGGGGGTGGGGGGTATAGCAATCAGCCCCAGCATTTT
TRBJ2-1 | - | - | TRBV9 | CASSVGLASYNEQFF | TGTGCCAGCAGCGTAGGACTCGCTTCCTACAATGAGCAGTTCTTC
TRBJ2-7 | - | - | TRBV5-5 | CASSLGVTPSSYEQYF | TGTGCCAGCAGCTTGGGTGTCACACCGAGCTCCTACGAGCAGTACTTC
TRBJ1-5 | - | TRBD1 | TRBV24-1 | CATSDSVGTGEFGNQPQHF | TGTGCCACCAGTGACTCAGTCGGGACAGGGGAATTTGGCAATCAGCCCCAGCATTTT
TRBJ2-7 | few | - | TRBV7-2 | CASSLGSYRAYFYEQYF | TGTGCCAGCAGCTTAGGTAGCTACAGGGCGTACTTCTACGAGCAGTACTTC
TRBJ1-2 | - | - | TRBV6-1 | CASSFLMTSYGYTF | TGTGCCAGCAGTTTTCTCATGACTAGCTATGGCTACACCTTC
TRBJ2-1 | many | - | TRBV6-6 | CASSYSGVRSYNEQFF | TGTGCCAGCAGTTACTCAGGGGTTAGGTCCTACAATGAGCAGTTCTTC
TRBJ2-1 | - | TRBD1 | TRBV27 | CASSLRRTGWGEQFF | TGTGCCAGCAGTTTACGTCGGACAGGGTGGGGTGAGCAGTTCTTC
TRBJ2-1 | - | - | TRBV5-8 | CASYAGGQYNEQFF | TGTGCCAGCTACGCAGGGGGGCAATACAATGAGCAGTTCTTC
TRBJ2-2 | - | - | TRBV7-8 | CASSLLDHATGELFF | TGTGCCAGCAGCTTACTTGATCACGCCACCGGGGAGCTGTTTTTT
TRBJ2-5 | many | TRBD1 | TRBV19 | CASSIRDRGPQETQYF | TGTGCCAGTAGTATAAGGGACAGGGGGCCTCAAGAGACCCAGTACTTC
TRBJ2-1 | - | TRBD2 | TRBV20-1 | CSAYPGLAHNEQFF | TGCAGTGCTTACCCGGGACTAGCGCACAATGAGCAGTTCTTC
TRBJ1-1 | once | TRBD1 | TRBV5-1 | CASSLYRGTEAFF | TGCGCCAGCAGCTTGTACAGGGGCACTGAAGCTTTCTTT
TRBJ2-1 | - | - | TRBV7-3 | CASSFSAGNEQFF | TGTGCCAGCAGCTTCTCCGCGGGGAATGAGCAGTTCTTC
TRBJ2-6 | few | TRBD1 | TRBV6-2/TRBV6-3 | CASNGQGVSGANVLTF | TGTGCCAGTAACGGACAGGGCGTCTCTGGGGCCAACGTCCTGACTTTC
TRBJ2-7 | - | TRBD1 | TRBV28 | CASRGDRDTDEQYF | TGTGCCAGCAGAGGGGACAGGGATACGGACGAGCAGTACTTC
TRBJ2-3 | - | - | TRBV27 | CASRDISTDTQYF | TGTGCCAGCCGGGACATTAGCACAGATACGCAGTATTTT
TRBJ1-6 | - | - | TRBV6-1 | CASSEGEGITSPLHF | TGTGCCAGCAGTGAAGGGGAGGGAATAACTTCACCCCTCCACTTT
TRBJ1-2 | - | - | TRBV29-1 | CSVLEQNYGYTF | TGCAGCGTTCTAGAACAGAACTATGGCTACACCTTC
TRBJ2-7 | - | - | TRBV6-5 | CASSLAGQGWYEQYF | TGTGCCAGCAGTCTAGCGGGACAGGGGTGGTACGAGCAGTACTTC
TRBJ2-2 | - | TRBD2 | TRBV19 | CASRTLAGSAGELFF | TGTGCCAGCCGAACGCTAGCGGGATCGGCCGGGGAGCTGTTTTTT
TRBJ2-7 | - | TRBD1 | TRBV24-1 | CATSDLGGQINYEQYF | TGTGCCACCAGTGATTTGGGGGGACAGATAAACTACGAGCAGTACTTC
TRBJ2-6 | - | - | TRBV19 | CASRDLLQSGANVLTF | TGTGCCAGTAGGGACCTTCTGCAATCTGGGGCCAACGTCCTGACTTTC
TRBJ1-5 | - | - | TRBV7-6 | CASSLPPDGYSNQPQHF | TGTGCTAGCAGCCTACCCCCGGACGGCTATAGCAATCAGCCCCAGCATTTT
TRBJ2-7 | - | TRBD1 | TRBV13 | CASSYDRGLEQYF | TGTGCCAGCAGCTATGACAGGGGGCTCGAGCAGTACTTC
TRBJ1-1 | - | - | TRBV19 | CASSTAFGGGMLYTEAFF | TGTGCCAGTAGTACCGCTTTCGGTGGGGGAATGCTCTACACTGAAGCTTTCTTT
TRBJ1-1 | - | - | TRBV2 | CASRYRVNTEAFF | TGTGCCAGCAGATACAGGGTGAACACTGAAGCTTTCTTT
TRBJ2-5 | - | - | TRBV24-1 | CATRDQETQYF | TGTGCCACCAGGGACCAAGAGACCCAGTACTTC
TRBJ2-5 | - | TRBD1 | TRBV25-1 | CASSSPRTGKETQYF | TGTGCCAGCAGTTCGCCGCGGACAGGGAAAGAGACCCAGTACTTC
TRBJ1-1 | many | - | TRBV5-8 | CASSRGIIEQTEAFF | TGTGCCAGCAGCCGGGGGATAATCGAACAGACTGAAGCTTTCTTT
TRBJ2-3 | many | - | TRBV20-1 | CSAGVGGTQYF | TGCAGTGCGGGGGTGGGGGGAACGCAGTATTTT
TRBJ2-7 | - | - | TRBV7-2 | CESGAPPCSYEQYF | TGTGAGTCTGGTGCACCTCCGTGCTCCTACGAGCAGTACTTC
TRBJ1-6 | many | - | TRBV4-2 | CASSQGPLRTYNSPLHF | TGTGCCAGCAGCCAAGGACCCCTCCGGACCTATAATTCACCCCTCCACTTT
TRBJ2-5 | few | - | TRBV20-1 | CSATSETQYF | TGCAGTGCTACTTCAGAGACCCAGTACTTC
TRBJ2-1 | many | TRBD1 | TRBV2 | CASSDGQAYNEQFF | TGTGCCAGCAGTGATGGACAGGCCTACAATGAGCAGTTCTTC
TRBJ2-7 | few | TRBD1 | TRBV9 | CASSVDRGYEQYF | TGTGCCAGCAGCGTGGACAGGGGCTACGAGCAGTACTTC
TRBJ2-3 | many | - | TRBV5-5 | CASNIAASGTDTQYF | TGTGCCAGCAATATTGCGGCTTCCGGCACAGATACGCAGTATTTT
TRBJ2-7 | - | - | TRBV20-1 | CSARDRTVNYEQYF | TGCAGTGCTAGAGATCGGACAGTTAACTACGAGCAGTACTTC
TRBJ1-4 | - | - | TRBV20-1 | CSAGLVAGSNEKLFF | TGCAGTGCGGGGTTAGTGGCGGGGTCCAATGAAAAACTGTTTTTT
TRBJ1-1 | - | - | TRBV2 | CASSEQRNTEAFF | TGTGCCAGCAGTGAACAGAGAAACACTGAAGCTTTCTTT
TRBJ2-7 | - | TRBD1 | TRBV11-2 | CASSLRWTGGDEQYF | TGTGCCAGCAGCTTAAGGTGGACAGGGGGCGACGAGCAGTACTTC
TRBJ2-1 | many | - | TRBV7-2 | CASSWRPLYNEQFF | TGTGCCAGCAGCTGGCGACCCCTCTACAATGAGCAGTTCTTC